This T cell receptor beta chain was sequenced for a study of PD-1 blockade in classical Hodgkin lymphoma. As to this clone: Its antigen is unidentified.

Here immunoSEQ multiplex PCR was the method, and the copy in TCRdb shows in-frame clones only, minus some. The sample yields more than 30,000 clones, 76% seen once. All patients experienced relapse after autologous stem cell transplantation, and brentuximab vedotin exposure was variable. Classifying best responses yielded complete response, partial response or progressive disease. CDR1 and CDR2 (germline): SEHNR, FQNEAQ (reference sequence). After removal of 6 bases from V and 8 bases from J, the junction contained 8 bases not matched to a gene. The length of the CDR3 is 14 residues. Study-level points and caveats: Those achieving complete response showed baseline diversity like newly diagnosed patients.

The chain recombines TRBV7-9 with TRBJ1-3, with 9 bases fitting TRBD1. The material sequenced was peripheral blood mononuclear cells (PBMCs), taken before the second cycle of nivolumab. This TCR derives from a human donor with classical Hodgkin lymphoma. The CDR3 DNA reads TGTGCCAGCAGTCCCCGGGACAGGGCGCACACCATATATTTT. Encoded protein: CASSPRDRAHTIYF.